Presented here are 23 T cell receptor beta chains from one specimen sequenced in a study of tumor-infiltrating lymphocytes in oesophageal squamous cell carcinoma (TCRdb year 2016). Libraries were constructed by PCR. Instrument on record: Illumina HiSeq 2000. TCRdb applied fastp at Q25 and MiXCR to the public reads, then kept only in-frame beta chains. Each record represents a unique CDR3 protein, reported with the most common genes and DNA among its rows. The table for this sample lists 13,000 to 15,000 distinct CDR3 sequences; roughly half of them were counted only once. Approximately 46% of the sample lies in the top ten. The sequencing sample was made of blood. The receptors were sampled from a male donor with esophageal squamous cell carcinoma.

The CDR3 DNA follows: TGTGCCAGCAGCTTAGAAGCCAGCTCCTACAATGAGCAGTTCTTC. Its translation is CASSLEASSYNEQFF. The rearrangement joins TRBV7-2 to TRBJ2-1; no reliable D call. The CDR3 has 15 amino acids. Trimming removed 1 base at V and 0 bases at J, with 7 bases between. Looked up from germline, CDR1 is SGHTA and CDR2 is FQGNSA.

This clonotype appeared a few times. The rearrangement joins TRBV27 to TRBJ2-1; weak D call: TRBD2 (6 bases). CDR3 size: 15 residues. Trimming stripped 6 bases from V and 5 bases from J, with 17 bases between. CDR1 and CDR2 (germline): MNHEY, SMNVEV (reference sequence). CDR3 region: CASSPGDFGHNEQFF. DNA for the CDR3: TGTGCCAGCAGCCCGGGGGACTTCGGTCACAATGAGCAGTTCTTC.

This clonotype qualifies as medium-sized. This chain joins TRBV7-2 and TRBJ2-7; TRBD1 matches at 8 bases. The germline CDR1 and CDR2 sequences are SGHTA and FQGNSA. CDR3 length equals 14 residues. The trim removed 6 bases at V and 6 bases at J, leaving 10 bases unmatched. CDR3 region: CASRETGTGPEQYF. The CDR3 DNA sequence: TGTGCCAGCAGGGAGACCGGGACAGGCCCCGAGCAGTACTTC.

In its sample, this clonotype is medium-sized. The chain recombines TRBV24-1 with TRBJ2-5, with 9 positions matching TRBD1. Germline V CDR1 and CDR2: KGHDR, SFDVKD. The CDR3 sequence is 16 residues long. V shed 0 bases, J shed 0 bases, and the junction held 1 base outside the gene matches. The CDR3, as DNA: TGTGCCACCAGTGATTTGGACAGGGGGAACCAAGAGACCCAGTACTTC. Translated, it gives CATSDLDRGNQETQYF.

The V and J genes are TRBV7-4 and TRBJ2-7; TRBD1 matches 8 bases. CDR3 length: 13 amino acids. After removal of 5 bases from V and 6 bases from J, the junction contained 6 bases not matched to a gene. Germline assignment: CDR1 SGHVT and CDR2 SQSDAQ. In DNA form, the CDR3 reads TGTGCCAGCAGCGGACAGGGTACTGCCGAGCAGTACTTC. This translates into CASSGQGTAEQYF.

There are a few counts of this clonotype. CDR3 protein: CASNPLTGGSGELFF. The CDR3 DNA sequence: TGTGCCAGCAACCCCCTAACAGGGGGCTCCGGGGAGCTGTTTTTT. V usage is TRBV2 and J usage is TRBJ2-2; TRBD1 agrees at 9 bases. Trimming at V came to 7 bases and at J to 6 bases, leaving 9 bases not matched to a gene. This CDR3 has 15 amino acids. Germline assignment: CDR1 SNHLY and CDR2 FYNNEI.

This sequence joins TRBV6-6 and TRBJ2-7, with D hard to call. The DNA end is a closer match to TRBJ2-5, so the J assignment may be wrong. Germline V CDR1 and CDR2: MNHNY, SVGAGI (reference sequence). The CDR3 covers 15 residues. The CDR3 coding sequence is TGTGCCAGCAGTTACTCAGCTGGGGATCTAGAGACCCAGTACTTC. As protein: CASSYSAGDLETQYF.

The rearrangement links TRBV7-3 to TRBJ1-1; no clear D gene. This CDR3 contains 13 residues. The germline V and J ends were trimmed by 3 bases and 3 bases, with 8 bases remaining between them. Germline lookup yields CDR1 SGHTA and CDR2 FQGTGA. CDR3 coding DNA: TGTGCCAGCAGCTTCTTCCGTGACACTGAAGCTTTCTTT. It codes for CASSFFRDTEAFF.

The chain employs TRBV6-6 and TRBJ2-3, with D perhaps matching TRBD2 (6 bases). V gave up 0 bases and J gave up 14 bases, with 15 bases separating them. CDR3 length equals 13 residues. The germline V gene encodes CDR1 MNHNY and CDR2 SVGAGI (reference sequence). CDR3 DNA sequence: TGTGCCAGCAGTTACTCGGAGCGCGGGGAGCTGTATTTT. As protein: CASSYSERGELYF.

Ten or more counts support this clonotype. For the CDR3, the DNA is TGCGCCAGCAGCCCAATGGGGGGACAGGGTAAGGACATTCAGTACTTC. Amino acid sequence: CASSPMGGQGKDIQYF. The V and J genes are TRBV4-1 and TRBJ2-4; 9 positions match TRBD1. There are 16 residues in the CDR3. After removal of 4 bases from V and 8 bases from J, the junction contained 12 bases not matched to a gene. In germline, CDR1 is MGHRA, CDR2 YSYEKL.

In its sample, this clonotype was seen many times. This may come from a read error, since a much larger clone is one base off. This rearrangement joins TRBV12-3 or TRBV12-4 to TRBJ2-1, with D uncertain. This CDR3 is built from 12 residues. V lost 3 bases and J lost 10, with 10 bases in between. As DNA, the CDR3 is TGTGCCAGCAGTTTTTCCCCGTTCGAGCAGTTCTTC. Its translation is CASSFSPFEQFF.

With respect to this clonotype: Since a much larger clone is just one base distant, this may be a read error. The chain carries TRBV28 and TRBJ2-1; 7 bases are shared with TRBD2. Germline-derived CDR1 and CDR2 are MDHEN and SYDVKM. CDR3 length equals 15 residues. V trimming: 6 bases; J trimming: 10 bases; junction bases outside the gene matches: 15. DNA of the CDR3: TGTGCCAGCAGAACCCCTAGCGGCCTCTCCTACGAGCAGTTCTTC. Its translation: CASRTPSGLSYEQFF.

This clonotype has ten or more counts. V gene TRBV20-1 combines with J gene TRBJ2-1, with 10 bases matching TRBD2. CDR1 is DFQATT and CDR2 is SNEGSKA in the germline V gene (reference sequence). This CDR3 is 21 amino acids long. The trim removed 1 base at V and 3 bases at J, leaving 21 bases unmatched. In nucleotides, the CDR3 is TGCAGTGCTAGAGGTAGCCCCCGGACTAGCGGAACGCAGGGGGGCTACAATGAGCAGTTCTTC. This sequence encodes CSARGSPRTSGTQGGYNEQFF.

This chain joins TRBV6-6 and TRBJ1-5, with D maybe TRBD1 (5 bases). From germline, CDR1 is MNHNY and CDR2 SVGAGI (reference sequence). The CDR3 spans 14 residues. Trimming left V 5 bases short and J 3 bases short, with 11 bases between. The CDR3 loop reads CASSRDRSNQPQHF. The CDR3 coding sequence is TGTGCCAGCAGTCGCGACAGATCCAATCAGCCCCAGCATTTT.

The chain recombines TRBV7-2 with TRBJ2-4; D unclear. The J call may be in error: the DNA end matches TRBJ2-7 better. Per the germline V gene, CDR1 is SGHTA and CDR2 is FQGNSA. CDR3 length: 14 residues. CDR3 region: CASSLGVFGYEQYF. In DNA form, the CDR3 reads TGTGCCAGCAGCTTAGGAGTGTTTGGGTACGAGCAGTACTTC.

This clonotype is termed medium-sized. The chain links TRBV7-8 to TRBJ1-1, with D maybe TRBD1 (5 bases). The CDR3 runs 14 residues. Germline V gene data show CDR1 as SGHVS and CDR2 as FQNEAQ. V dropped 5 bases and J dropped 4 bases, with 14 bases sitting between them. CDR3: CASSRRNGATEAFF. The CDR3 bases are TGTGCCAGCAGCCGTCGTAACGGGGCCACTGAAGCTTTCTTT.

The rearrangement joins TRBV7-4 to TRBJ2-5; D is possibly TRBD1 (7 bases). The J call is in doubt because the DNA end fits TRBJ2-7 better. The CDR3 is 15 residues long. Germline CDR1 is SGHVT and CDR2 is SQSDAQ. The CDR3 loop reads CASSSDREVSYEQYF. In DNA, the CDR3 is TGTGCCAGCAGTTCCGACAGGGAGGTCTCCTACGAGCAGTACTTC.

The genes are TRBV11-1 and TRBJ2-1; 14 nucleotides match TRBD2. The J call may be mistaken, given a closer DNA end match to TRBJ2-3. Germline CDR1 and CDR2: SGHAT and FQDESV (reference sequence). The CDR3 has 18 amino acids. The CDR3 here is CASSLAGLAGGAADTQYF. As DNA, the CDR3 is TGTGCCAGCAGCTTAGCTGGACTAGCGGGAGGTGCCGCAGATACGCAGTATTTT.

This sequence joins TRBV7-3 and TRBJ2-3; TRBD2 agrees at 7 bases. The germline gives CDR1 SGHTA, CDR2 FQGTGA. Trimming removed 5 bases from V and 4 bases from J; junction bases left unmatched: 9. The CDR3 runs to 15 residues. The CDR3 nucleotides read TGTGCCAGCAGCATATCCGGGACTAAAGCAGATACGCAGTATTTT. This gives the protein CASSISGTKADTQYF.

This clonotype has ten or more counts. V usage is TRBV12-3 or TRBV12-4 and J usage is TRBJ1-5; TRBD1 is a possible D gene (6 bases). This CDR3 has 15 residues. The V and J ends lost 3 bases and 5 bases respectively, with 14 bases between them. Written as DNA, the CDR3 is TGTGCCAGCAGTTTCGGGGGGCCAACGGATCAGCCCCAGCATTTT. Its protein product is CASSFGGPTDQPQHF.

On this clonotype itself: A read error is possible here, since a much larger clone lies one base away. V gene TRBV6-1 combines with J gene TRBJ2-5; D unclear. CDR1 is MNHNS, CDR2 SASEGT, per germline. CDR3 length equals 13 residues. The V and J ends lost 4 bases and 11 bases respectively, with 17 bases between them. CDR3 amino acids: CASSANSHNEQYF. In DNA form, the CDR3 reads TGTGCCAGCAGTGCCAACAGCCACAATGAGCAGTACTTC.

This clonotype was seen a few times. The chain uses TRBV7-2 and TRBJ2-6; D remains ambiguous. The closer fit of TRBJ2-1 to the DNA end suggests the J call may be wrong. This CDR3 region has 12 residues. Germline lookup yields CDR1 SGHTA and CDR2 FQGNSA. The CDR3 sequence is CASSPYGSEQFF. The CDR3 DNA sequence: TGTGCCAGCAGCCCATACGGCAGTGAGCAGTTCTTC.

The chain employs TRBV6-1 and TRBJ2-2, with D possibly being TRBD1 (6 bases). This CDR3 has 12 amino acids. CDR1 MNHNS and CDR2 SASEGT come from the germline V gene. Trimming took 6 bases from V and 5 from J, leaving 7 bases between them. The CDR3 loop is CASRTGTGELFF. The CDR3 nucleotides are TGTGCCAGCAGAACAGGGACCGGGGAGCTGTTTTTT.